This TCR beta chain was captured by sequencing in a study of blood T cell repertoires in COVID-19. Whole-study context: Acute-phase and convalescent COVID-19 samples originated in the United States, Italy and Spain. Nucleic acid was either cDNA or gDNA, and it came from T cells, B-cell-depleted T cells, or PBMCs.

Seattle patient enrollment occurred during active infection, with longitudinal follow-up thereafter. Per the original data handling: Reference gene primer amplification yielded estimated nucleated cell counts. The assay was immunoSEQ multiplex PCR, and TCRdb's table has in-frame clones only and misses some. V, J and clone size are taken as reported in that table, and D and trimming were inferred from the DNA itself. This table holds 200,000 to 300,000 clones, approximately 92% found once. The V gene lost 0 bases and the J gene lost 0 bases, with 12 bases spanning the gap. The CDR3 consists of 18 residues. The V gene's germline CDR1 is LGHNA and CDR2 YSLEER.

The rearrangement links TRBV4-3 to TRBJ2-6; perhaps TRBD1 as D (5 bases). The TCR was taken from a person aged 18 to 35 with COVID-19, enrolled during active disease. The sequencing sample was made of peripheral blood. The CDR3 loop reads CASSQENRLPSGANVLTF. CDR3 in DNA: TGCGCCAGCAGCCAAGAGAACAGGTTACCCTCTGGGGCCAACGTCCTGACTTTC.